The 2 T cell receptor beta chains listed next were all sequenced from one sample in a study of cytomegalovirus exposure and HLA in healthy donors. This PCR relied on a set of 60 Vbeta primers and 13 Jbeta primers. TCRdb's table, derived via immunoSEQ multiplex PCR, lists solely in-frame clones and lacks some. Among roughly 180,000 clones listed, over 75% were seen once. Sequenced: PBMCs. The source is a woman in her 30s in good health and CMV-seronegative.

The V call is TRBV5-1, the J call TRBJ1-1; D gene unclear. CDR3 length equals 14 residues. The V gene lost 2 bases and the J gene lost 1 base, with 9 bases spanning the gap. The germline gives CDR1 SGHRS, CDR2 YFSETQ. This chain's CDR3 is CASSFEPTNTEAFF. The CDR3 DNA sequence: TGCGCCAGCAGCTTTGAGCCCACGAACACTGAAGCTTTCTTT.

The chain recombines TRBV19 with TRBJ2-1; no firm D call. CDR3 length equals 13 residues. Per the germline V gene, CDR1 is LNHDA and CDR2 is SQIVND (reference sequence). With 9 bases removed from V and 0 bases from J, the gap between germline ends came to 9 bases. CDR3 in amino acids: CASRGSSYNEQFF. The DNA of the CDR3 is TGTGCCAGCCGCGGTTCCTCCTACAATGAGCAGTTCTTC. Looking up the rest from reference TRBV19 and TRBJ2-1 gives the full variable domain: DGGITQSPKYLFRKEGQNVTLSCEQNLNHDAMYWYRQDPGQGLRLIYYSQIVNDFQKGDIAEGYSVSREKKESFPLTVTSAQKNPTAFYLCASRGSSYNEQFFGPGTRLTVL.